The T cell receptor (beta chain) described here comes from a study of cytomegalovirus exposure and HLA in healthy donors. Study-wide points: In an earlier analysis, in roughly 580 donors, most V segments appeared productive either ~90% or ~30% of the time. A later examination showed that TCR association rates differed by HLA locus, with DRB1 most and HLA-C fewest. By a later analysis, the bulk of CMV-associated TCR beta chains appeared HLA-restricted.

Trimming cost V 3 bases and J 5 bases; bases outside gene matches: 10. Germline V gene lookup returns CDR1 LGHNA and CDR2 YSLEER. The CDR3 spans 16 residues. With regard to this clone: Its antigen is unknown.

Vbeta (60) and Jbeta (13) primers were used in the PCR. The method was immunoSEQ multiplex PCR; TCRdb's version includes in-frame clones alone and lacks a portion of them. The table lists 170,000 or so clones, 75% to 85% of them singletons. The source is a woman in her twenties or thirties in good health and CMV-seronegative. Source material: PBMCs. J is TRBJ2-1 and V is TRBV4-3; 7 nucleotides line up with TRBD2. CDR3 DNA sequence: TGCGCCAGCAGCCAGGGTCTTGGCGGGGGAAACAATGAGCAGTTCTTC. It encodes CASSQGLGGGNNEQFF.